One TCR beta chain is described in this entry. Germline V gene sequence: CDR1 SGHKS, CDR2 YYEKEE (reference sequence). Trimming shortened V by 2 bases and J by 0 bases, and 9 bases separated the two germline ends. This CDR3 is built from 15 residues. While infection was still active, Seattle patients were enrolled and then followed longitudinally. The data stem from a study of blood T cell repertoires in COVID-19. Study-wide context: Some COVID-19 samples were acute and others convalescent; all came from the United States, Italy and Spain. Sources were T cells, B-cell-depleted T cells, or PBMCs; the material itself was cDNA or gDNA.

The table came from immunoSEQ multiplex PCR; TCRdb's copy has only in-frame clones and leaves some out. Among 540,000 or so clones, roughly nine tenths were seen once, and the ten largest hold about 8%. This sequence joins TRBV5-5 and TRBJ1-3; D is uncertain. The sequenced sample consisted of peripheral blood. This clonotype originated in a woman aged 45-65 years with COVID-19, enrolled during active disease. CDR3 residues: CASSFGVSSGNTIYF. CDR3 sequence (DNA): TGTGCCAGCAGCTTCGGGGTCTCCTCTGGAAACACCATATATTTT.